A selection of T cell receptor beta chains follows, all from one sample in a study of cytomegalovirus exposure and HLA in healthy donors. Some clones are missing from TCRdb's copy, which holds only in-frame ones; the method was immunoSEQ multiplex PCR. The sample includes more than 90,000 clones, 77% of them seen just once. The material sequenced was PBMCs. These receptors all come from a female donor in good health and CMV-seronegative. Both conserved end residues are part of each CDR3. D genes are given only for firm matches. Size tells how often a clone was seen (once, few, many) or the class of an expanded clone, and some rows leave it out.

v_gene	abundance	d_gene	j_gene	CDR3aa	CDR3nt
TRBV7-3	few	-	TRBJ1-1	CASSLLGGGTEAFF	TGTGCCAGCAGCTTATTAGGGGGAGGGACTGAAGCTTTCTTT
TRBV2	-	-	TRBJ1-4	CASRRGAGVGEKLFF	TGTGCCAGCCGACGCGGGGCGGGGGTAGGTGAAAAACTGTTTTTT
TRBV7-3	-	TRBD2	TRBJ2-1	CASSEWASGSSYNEQFF	TGTGCCAGCAGCGAGTGGGCTAGCGGGAGTTCCTACAATGAGCAGTTCTTC
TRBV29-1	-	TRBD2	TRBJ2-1	CSVEIAGANNEQFF	TGCAGCGTTGAGATCGCGGGAGCTAACAATGAGCAGTTCTTC
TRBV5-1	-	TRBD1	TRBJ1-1	CASSFGQDKHTEAFF	TGCGCCAGCAGCTTCGGACAGGATAAGCACACTGAAGCTTTCTTT
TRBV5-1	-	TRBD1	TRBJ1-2	CASSLGDSLYGYTF	TGCGCCAGCAGCTTGGGGGACAGTTTATATGGCTACACCTTC
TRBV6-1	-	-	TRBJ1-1	CASSPRGEAFF	TGTGCCAGCAGTCCCCGGGGTGAAGCTTTCTTT
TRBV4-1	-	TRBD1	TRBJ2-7	CASSQEDRGAYEQYF	TGCGCCAGCAGCCAAGAAGACAGGGGGGCCTACGAGCAGTACTTC
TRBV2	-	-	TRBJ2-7	CASSYSYEQYF	TGTGCCAGCAGCTACAGCTACGAGCAGTACTTC
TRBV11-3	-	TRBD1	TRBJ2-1	CASSLRSAGQGYNEQFF	TGTGCCAGCAGCTTACGGTCCGCGGGACAGGGTTACAATGAGCAGTTCTTC
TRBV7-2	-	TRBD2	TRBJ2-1	CASSYGTSPNEQFF	TGTGCCAGCAGCTACGGGACTAGTCCCAATGAGCAGTTCTTC
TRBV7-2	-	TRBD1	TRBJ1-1	CASSLQGAQEAFF	TGTGCCAGCAGCTTACAGGGGGCCCAGGAAGCTTTCTTT
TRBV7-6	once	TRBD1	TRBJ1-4	CASGGGLVEKLFF	TGTGCCAGCGGAGGGGGCCTGGTTGAAAAACTGTTTTTT
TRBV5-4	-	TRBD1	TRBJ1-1	CASSGQGAFGTEAFF	TGTGCCAGCAGCGGGCAGGGGGCGTTCGGCACTGAAGCTTTCTTT
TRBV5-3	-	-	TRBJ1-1	CARSLGTPNTEAFF	TGTGCCAGAAGCTTGGGGACACCAAACACTGAAGCTTTCTTT
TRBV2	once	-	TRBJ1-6	CASSEEVSSPLHF	TGTGCCAGCAGTGAAGAAGTTAGTTCACCCCTCCACTTT
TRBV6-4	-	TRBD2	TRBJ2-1	CASSVRAGDYNEQFF	TGTGCCAGCAGTGTTAGAGCGGGAGACTACAATGAGCAGTTCTTC
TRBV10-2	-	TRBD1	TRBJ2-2	CASRPTGSTGELFF	TGCGCCAGCAGACCGACAGGGTCCACCGGGGAGCTGTTTTTT
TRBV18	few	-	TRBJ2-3	CASSPESRAGHTQYF	TGTGCCAGCTCACCAGAGTCCAGGGCCGGCCATACGCAGTATTTT
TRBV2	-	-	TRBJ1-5	CASSDKRSNQPQHF	TGTGCCAGCAGTGACAAGAGGAGCAATCAGCCCCAGCATTTT
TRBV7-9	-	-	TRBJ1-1	CASSLEGGQGGAFF	TGTGCCAGCAGCTTAGAAGGCGGGCAGGGAGGAGCTTTCTTT
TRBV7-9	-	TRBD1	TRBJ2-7	CSSSLGQGLGEQYF	TGTTCCAGCTCTCTGGGACAGGGATTGGGCGAGCAGTACTTC
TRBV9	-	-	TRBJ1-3	CASSEGVSSGNTIYF	TGTGCCAGCAGCGAGGGAGTCAGCTCTGGAAACACCATATATTTT
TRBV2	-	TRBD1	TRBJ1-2	CASSRPLGTDFYGYTF	TGTGCCAGCAGTCGACCGCTAGGGACAGATTTTTATGGCTACACCTTC
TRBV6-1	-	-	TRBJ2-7	CASTPRGTYEQYF	TGTGCCAGCACCCCCCGCGGGACCTACGAGCAGTACTTC
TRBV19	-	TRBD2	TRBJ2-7	CASSNSGSIDEQYF	TGTGCCAGTAGTAATAGCGGGAGTATAGACGAGCAGTACTTC
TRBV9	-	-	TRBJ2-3	CASSAEEGSTDTQYF	TGTGCCAGCAGCGCCGAGGAGGGGAGCACAGATACGCAGTATTTT
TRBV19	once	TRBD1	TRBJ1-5	CASSIDNQGEGPQHF	TGTGCCAGTAGTATAGATAACCAGGGGGAAGGGCCCCAGCATTTT
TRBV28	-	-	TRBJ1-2	CASSFLALGSAGYGYTF	TGTGCCAGCAGTTTCCTCGCGTTGGGGTCCGCGGGCTATGGCTACACCTTC
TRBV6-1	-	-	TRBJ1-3	CASSEWAKPFRNTIYF	TGTGCCAGCAGTGAATGGGCCAAACCCTTTAGAAACACCATATATTTT
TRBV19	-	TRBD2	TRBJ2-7	CASSGASGAYEQYF	TGTGCCAGTAGTGGGGCTAGCGGGGCCTACGAGCAGTACTTC
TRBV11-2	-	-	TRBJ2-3	CASTKVAGTDTQYF	TGTGCCAGCACCAAGGTTGCGGGCACAGATACGCAGTATTTT
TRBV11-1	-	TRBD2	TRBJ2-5	CASSPSTSGGGETQYF	TGTGCCAGCAGTCCATCGACTAGCGGGGGTGGGGAGACCCAGTACTTC
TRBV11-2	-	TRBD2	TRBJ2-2	CASTVGLAGVSTGELFF	TGTGCCAGCACCGTAGGACTAGCGGGAGTGAGCACCGGGGAGCTGTTTTTT
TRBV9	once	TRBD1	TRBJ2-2	CASDRGLNTGELFF	TGTGCCAGCGACAGGGGGCTTAACACCGGGGAGCTGTTTTTT
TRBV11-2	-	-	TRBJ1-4	CASSVTVANEKLFF	TGTGCCAGCAGCGTGACAGTAGCTAATGAAAAACTGTTTTTT
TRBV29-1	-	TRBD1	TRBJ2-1	CSVEVIGTGLYNEQFF	TGCAGCGTTGAAGTGATCGGGACAGGCTTATACAATGAGCAGTTCTTC
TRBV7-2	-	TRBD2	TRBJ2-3	CASSLRSGIGADTQYF	TGTGCCAGCAGCTTACGTAGCGGGATAGGAGCAGATACGCAGTATTTT
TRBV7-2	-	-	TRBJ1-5	CASSMDRNYQPQHF	TGTGCCAGCAGCATGGACAGAAATTATCAGCCCCAGCATTTT
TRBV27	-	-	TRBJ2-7	CASSLENGHSYEQYF	TGTGCCAGCAGTTTAGAGAACGGACACTCCTACGAGCAGTACTTC
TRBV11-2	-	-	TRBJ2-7	CASSTPGSPRGPF	TGTGCCAGCAGCACCCCCGGGAGCCCCCGAGGGCCCTTC
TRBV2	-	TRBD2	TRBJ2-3	CASRVTSQTDTQYF	TGTGCCAGCAGAGTGACTAGCCAAACAGATACGCAGTATTTT
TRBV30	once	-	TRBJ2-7	CAWATAYEQYF	TGTGCCTGGGCCACGGCCTACGAGCAGTACTTC
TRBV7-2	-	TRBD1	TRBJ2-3	CASSFGTGSTDTQYF	TGTGCCAGCAGCTTTGGGACAGGATCCACAGATACGCAGTATTTT
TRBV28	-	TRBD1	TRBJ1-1	CAGSPKGAQGTEAFF	TGTGCCGGCAGCCCGAAGGGGGCGCAAGGCACTGAAGCTTTCTTT
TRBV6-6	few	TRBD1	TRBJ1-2	CASTDRGSYGYTF	TGTGCCAGCACGGACAGGGGATCATATGGCTACACCTTC
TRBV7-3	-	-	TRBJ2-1	CASSLNGYEQFF	TGTGCCAGCAGCTTAAACGGTTATGAGCAGTTCTTC